This section outlines one T cell receptor (beta chain) sequence together with its context. Its antigen is currently unknown. The germline gives CDR1 MNHNS, CDR2 SASEGT. The length of the CDR3 is 16 residues. Trimming shortened V by 1 base and J by 3 bases, and 13 bases separated the two germline ends. This sample was taken from a study of cytomegalovirus exposure and HLA in healthy donors. General study points: Roughly uniform sequencing depth across donors was assumed, possibly incorrectly. Excluded were some V segments that proved indistinguishable, including TRBV6-2 and TRBV6-3.

It was with 60 Vbeta and 13 Jbeta primers that the PCR ran. Generated by immunoSEQ multiplex PCR, the TCRdb table keeps only in-frame clones and is missing some. Of 80,000 or so clones listed, over 60% are singletons. Specimen: PBMCs. This TCR derives from a woman aged 40 to 50 in good health and CMV-seropositive. This chain connects TRBV6-1 to TRBJ1-5; a weak D match, TRBD1 (6 bases). DNA for the CDR3: TGTGCCAGCAGTGAAGGTTCGTGGGGGCTCAATCAGCCCCAGCATTTT. This sequence encodes CASSEGSWGLNQPQHF.